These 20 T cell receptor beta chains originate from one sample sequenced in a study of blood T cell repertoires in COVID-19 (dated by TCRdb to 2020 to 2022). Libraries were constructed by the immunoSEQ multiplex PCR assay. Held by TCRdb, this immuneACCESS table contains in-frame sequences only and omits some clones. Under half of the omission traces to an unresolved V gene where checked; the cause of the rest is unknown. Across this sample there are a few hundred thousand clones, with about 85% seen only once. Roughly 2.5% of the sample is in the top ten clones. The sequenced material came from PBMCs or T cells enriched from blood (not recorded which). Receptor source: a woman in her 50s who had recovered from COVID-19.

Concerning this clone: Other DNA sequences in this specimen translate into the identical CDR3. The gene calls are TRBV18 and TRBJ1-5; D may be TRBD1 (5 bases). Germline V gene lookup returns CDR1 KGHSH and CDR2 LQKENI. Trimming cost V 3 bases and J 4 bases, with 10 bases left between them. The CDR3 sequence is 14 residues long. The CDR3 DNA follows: TGTGCCAGCTCACCGGGACGGGGGAATCAGCCCCAGCATTTT. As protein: CASSPGRGNQPQHF.

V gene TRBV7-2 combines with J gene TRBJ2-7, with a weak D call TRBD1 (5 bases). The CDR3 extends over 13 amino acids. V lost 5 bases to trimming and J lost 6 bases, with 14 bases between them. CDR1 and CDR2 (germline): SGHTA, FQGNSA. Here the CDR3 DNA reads TGTGCCAGCAGCCTTAAGCAGGGTGGCGAGCAGTACTTC. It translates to CASSLKQGGEQYF.

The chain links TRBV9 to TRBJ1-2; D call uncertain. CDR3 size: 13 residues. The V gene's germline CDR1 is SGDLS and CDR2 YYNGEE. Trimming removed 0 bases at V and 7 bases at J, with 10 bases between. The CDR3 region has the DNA TGTGCCAGCAGCGTAGACACACGGGGTGGCTACACCTTC. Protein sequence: CASSVDTRGGYTF.

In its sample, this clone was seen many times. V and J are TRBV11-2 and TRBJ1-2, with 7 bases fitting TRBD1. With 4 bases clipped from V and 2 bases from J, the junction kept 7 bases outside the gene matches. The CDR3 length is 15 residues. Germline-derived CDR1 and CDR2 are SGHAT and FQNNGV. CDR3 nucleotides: TGTGCCAGCAGCTCCCGGACAGGATGGAACTATGGCTACACCTTC. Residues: CASSSRTGWNYGYTF.

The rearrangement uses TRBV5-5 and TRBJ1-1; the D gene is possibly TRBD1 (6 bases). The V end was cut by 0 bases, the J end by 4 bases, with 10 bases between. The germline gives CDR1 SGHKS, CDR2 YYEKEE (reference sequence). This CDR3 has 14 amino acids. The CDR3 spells CASSLGGGITEAFF. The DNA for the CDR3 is TGTGCCAGCAGCTTGGGCGGGGGCATCACTGAAGCTTTCTTT.

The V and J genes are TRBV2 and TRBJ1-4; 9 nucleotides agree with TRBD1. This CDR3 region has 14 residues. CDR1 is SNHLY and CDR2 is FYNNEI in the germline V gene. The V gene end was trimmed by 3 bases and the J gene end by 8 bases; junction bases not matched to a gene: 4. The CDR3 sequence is CASSDGQGWEKLFF. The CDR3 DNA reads TGTGCCAGCAGTGATGGACAGGGGTGGGAAAAACTGTTTTTT.

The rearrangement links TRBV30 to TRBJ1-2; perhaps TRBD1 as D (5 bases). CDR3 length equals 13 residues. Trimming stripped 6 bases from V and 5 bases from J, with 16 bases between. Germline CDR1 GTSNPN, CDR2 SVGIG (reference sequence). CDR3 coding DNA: TGTGCCTGCGGAGGGGCCGGGGTTTATGGCTACACCTTC. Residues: CACGGAGVYGYTF.

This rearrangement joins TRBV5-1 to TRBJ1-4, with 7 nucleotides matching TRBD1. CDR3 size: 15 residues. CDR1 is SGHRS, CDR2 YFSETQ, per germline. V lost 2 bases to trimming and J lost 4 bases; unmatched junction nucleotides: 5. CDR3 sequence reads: CASSLQGRNNEKLFF. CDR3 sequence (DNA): TGCGCCAGCAGCTTACAGGGGAGAAATAATGAAAAACTGTTTTTT. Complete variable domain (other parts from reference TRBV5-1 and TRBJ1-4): KAGVTQTPRYLIKTRGQQVTLSCSPISGHRSVSWYQQTPGQGLQFLFEYFSETQRNKGNFPGRFSGRQFSNSRSEMNVSTLELGDSALYLCASSLQGRNNEKLFFGSGTQLSVL.

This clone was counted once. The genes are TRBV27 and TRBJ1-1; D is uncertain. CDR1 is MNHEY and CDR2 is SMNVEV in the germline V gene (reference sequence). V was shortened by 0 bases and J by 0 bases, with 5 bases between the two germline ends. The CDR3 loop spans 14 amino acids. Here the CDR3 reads CASSLSAVNTEAFF. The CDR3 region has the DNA TGTGCCAGCAGTTTATCGGCGGTGAACACTGAAGCTTTCTTT.

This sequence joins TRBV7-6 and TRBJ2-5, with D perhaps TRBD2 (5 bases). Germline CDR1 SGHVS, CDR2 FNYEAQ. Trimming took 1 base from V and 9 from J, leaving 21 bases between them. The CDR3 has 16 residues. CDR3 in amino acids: CASSLEQRDPNGAQYF. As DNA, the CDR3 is TGTGCCAGCAGCTTAGAACAGAGAGACCCCAACGGGGCCCAGTACTTC.

CDR3 nucleotides: TGTGCCAGCGGCCCGGGACAGGGAACCGGGGAGCTGTTTTTT. It specifies CASGPGQGTGELFF. The chain links TRBV3-1 (or the pseudogene TRBV3-2) to TRBJ2-2; TRBD1 matches 9 bases. CDR1 LGHDT and CDR2 YNNKEL come from the germline V gene (reference sequence). After removal of 8 bases from V and 5 bases from J, the junction contained 6 bases not matched to a gene. CDR3 length equals 14 residues.

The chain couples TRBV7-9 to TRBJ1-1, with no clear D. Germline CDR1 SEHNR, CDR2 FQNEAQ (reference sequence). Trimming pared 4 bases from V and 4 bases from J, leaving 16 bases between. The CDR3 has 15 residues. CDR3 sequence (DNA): TGTGCCAGCAGCTACCCACCCGGGCGGGGCACTGAAGCTTTCTTT. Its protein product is CASSYPPGRGTEAFF. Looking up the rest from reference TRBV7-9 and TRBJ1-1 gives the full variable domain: DTGVSQNPRHKITKRGQNVTFRCDPISEHNRLYWYRQTLGQGPEFLTYFQNEAQLEKSRLLSDRFSAERPKGSFSTLEIQRTEQGDSAMYLCASSYPPGRGTEAFFGQGTRLTVV.

For the CDR3, the DNA is TGTGCCAGCAGATATCTAGGAATCGTGACCCAGTACTTC. Translation: CASRYLGIVTQYF. This rearrangement joins TRBV12-3 or TRBV12-4 to TRBJ2-5, with no clear D. The CDR3 runs 13 residues. The V end lost 6 bases, the J end lost 7 bases, and 15 bases lay between the germline ends.

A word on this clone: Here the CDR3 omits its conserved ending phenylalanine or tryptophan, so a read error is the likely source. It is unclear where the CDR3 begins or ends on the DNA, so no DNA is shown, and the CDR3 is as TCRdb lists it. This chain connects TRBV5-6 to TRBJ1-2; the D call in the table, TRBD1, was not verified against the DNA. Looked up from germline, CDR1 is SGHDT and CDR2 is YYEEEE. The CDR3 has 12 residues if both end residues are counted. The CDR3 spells CASSPEQTEQLI.

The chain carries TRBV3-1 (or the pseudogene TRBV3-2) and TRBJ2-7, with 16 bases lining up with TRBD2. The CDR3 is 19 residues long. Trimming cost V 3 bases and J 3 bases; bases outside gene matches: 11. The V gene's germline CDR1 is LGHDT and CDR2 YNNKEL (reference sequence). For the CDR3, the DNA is TGTGCCAGCAGCCACCCGCCTCCGGGACTAGCGGGGGGGGACTACGAGCAGTACTTC. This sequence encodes CASSHPPPGLAGGDYEQYF.

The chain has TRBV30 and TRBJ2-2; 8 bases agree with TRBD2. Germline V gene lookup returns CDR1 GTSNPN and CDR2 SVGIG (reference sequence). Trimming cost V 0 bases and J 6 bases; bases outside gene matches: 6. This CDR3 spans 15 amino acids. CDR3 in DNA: TGTGCCTGGAGTGTACTGGGACTAGGGGCCGGGGAGCTGTTTTTT. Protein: CAWSVLGLGAGELFF.

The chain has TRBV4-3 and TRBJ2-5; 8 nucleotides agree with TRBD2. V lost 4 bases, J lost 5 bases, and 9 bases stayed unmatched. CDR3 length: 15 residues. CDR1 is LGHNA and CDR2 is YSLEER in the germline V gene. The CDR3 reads CASSPMSGGRETQYF. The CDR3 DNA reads TGCGCCAGCAGCCCCATGAGCGGGGGAAGGGAGACCCAGTACTTC.

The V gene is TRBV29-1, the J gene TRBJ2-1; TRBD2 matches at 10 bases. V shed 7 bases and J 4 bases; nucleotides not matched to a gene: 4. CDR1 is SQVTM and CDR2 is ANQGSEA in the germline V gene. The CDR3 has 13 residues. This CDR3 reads CSGGLAVYNEQFF. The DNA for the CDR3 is TGCAGCGGTGGACTAGCGGTGTACAATGAGCAGTTCTTC.

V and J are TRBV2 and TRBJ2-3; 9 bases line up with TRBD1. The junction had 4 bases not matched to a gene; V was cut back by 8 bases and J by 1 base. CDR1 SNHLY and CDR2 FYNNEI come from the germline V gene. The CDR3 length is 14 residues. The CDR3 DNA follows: TGTGCCAGCTTCCGGGACAGGGGCACAGATACGCAGTATTTT. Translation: CASFRDRGTDTQYF.

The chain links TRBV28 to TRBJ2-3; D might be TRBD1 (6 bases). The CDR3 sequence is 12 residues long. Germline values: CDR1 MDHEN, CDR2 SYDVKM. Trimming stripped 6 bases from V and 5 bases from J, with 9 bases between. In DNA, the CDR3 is TGTGCCAGCAGGTCCAGGGGAGATACGCAGTATTTT. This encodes CASRSRGDTQYF.